This T cell receptor (beta chain) was identified in a study of response to subunit inactivated influenza vaccine. Notes on the study in general: Few additional T cells are recruited per seasonal influenza vaccination, authors suggested.

From the RT-PCR reads, TCRdb called clonotypes with MiXCR, one entry per CDR3 protein. The data show about 780,000 distinct CDR3 sequences, less than 20% seen once. This clonotype was counted only a few times. Its antigen is unknown. This CDR3 contains 14 residues. Germline V gives CDR1 SQVTM, CDR2 ANQGSEA. Trimming pared 6 bases from V and 3 bases from J, leaving 14 bases between. This sequence joins TRBV29-1 and TRBJ1-4; D unresolved. The specimen comprised PBMCs from blood, sampled less than 6 days after vaccination. The receptor's source is a middle-aged man who received an inactivated influenza vaccine. The CDR3 region is CSVQAGMSNEKLFF. The CDR3, as DNA: TGCAGCGTCCAGGCGGGGATGTCTAATGAAAAACTGTTTTTT.